These 9 T cell receptor beta chains came from one sample sequenced in a study of T cells expressing NK-cell markers. No DNA is given; TCRdb re-called the 5' RACE reads and lists each CDR3 protein once. Its table records over 350,000 distinct CDR3 sequences. The sequenced sample consisted of blood T cells: a sorted CD56 or NKG2C T cell subset, CD4+ or CD8+ T cells, or bulk PBMC T cells (not recorded which). The receptors stem from a woman aged 45-59 years in good health.

The V call is TRBV9, the J call TRBJ2-1; the D call from TCRdb, TRBD2, cannot be confirmed without DNA. This CDR3 region has 17 residues. The germline CDR1 and CDR2 sequences are SGDLS and YYNGEE. CDR3 amino acids: CASSVEVAGGPRPEQFF.

V gene TRBV20-1 combines with J gene TRBJ2-3; the TCRdb D gene call, TRBD2, has no DNA to confirm it. This CDR3 comprises 12 residues. Germline CDR1 is DFQATT and CDR2 is SNEGSKA (reference sequence). CDR3 sequence reads: CSAREDFLTQYF.

The CDR3 spells CATSRRVLSGANVLTF. V and J are TRBV6-5 and TRBJ2-6; the TCRdb call, TRBD2, lacks DNA for checking. The CDR3 runs 16 residues. Germline V gives CDR1 MNHEY, CDR2 SVGAGI.

The chain has TRBV24-1 and TRBJ2-5; the D gene TCRdb calls, TRBD2, cannot be checked with no DNA. The germline V gene encodes CDR1 KGHDR and CDR2 SFDVKD. The CDR3 covers 15 residues. The CDR3 here is CATSDIASGRETQYF.

The chain has TRBV27 and TRBJ1-1. Germline V gene sequence: CDR1 MNHEY, CDR2 SMNVEV (reference sequence). This CDR3 contains 14 residues. CDR3 protein: CASSLSWKNTEAFF.

The genes are TRBV18 and TRBJ1-1. This CDR3 has 14 amino acids. Germline CDR1 reads KGHSH; CDR2 reads LQKENI. CDR3 loop: CASSPVGVNTEAFF.

This sequence joins TRBV29-1 and TRBJ2-3; TCRdb names TRBD1, which stays unverified in the absence of DNA. The length of the CDR3 is 13 residues. Germline CDR1 SQVTM, CDR2 ANQGSEA. The chain's CDR3 is CSVSTGPIYTQYF.

The CDR3 loop is CALGVGGPSEQFF. The chain links TRBV27 to TRBJ2-1; TCRdb designates TRBD2, a call that cannot be tested without DNA. From germline, CDR1 is MNHEY and CDR2 SMNVEV (reference sequence). The CDR3 consists of 13 residues.

The chain carries TRBV20-1 and TRBJ2-1; no DNA is available, so the TRBD1 call from TCRdb remains unchecked. This CDR3 has 15 amino acids. The germline gives CDR1 DFQATT, CDR2 SNEGSKA (reference sequence). The CDR3 loop is CSAEPGALGTNEQFF.